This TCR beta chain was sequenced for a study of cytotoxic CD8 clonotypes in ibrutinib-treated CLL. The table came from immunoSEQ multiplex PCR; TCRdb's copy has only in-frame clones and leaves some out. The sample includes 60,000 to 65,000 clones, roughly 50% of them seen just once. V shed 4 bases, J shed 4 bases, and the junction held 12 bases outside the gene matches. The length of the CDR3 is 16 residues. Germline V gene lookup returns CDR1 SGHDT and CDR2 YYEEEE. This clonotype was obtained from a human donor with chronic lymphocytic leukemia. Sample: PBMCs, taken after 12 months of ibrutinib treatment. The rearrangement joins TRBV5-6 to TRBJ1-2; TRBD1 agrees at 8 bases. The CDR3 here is CASSPDREGWRYGYTF. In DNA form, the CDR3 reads TGTGCCAGCAGCCCGGACAGGGAAGGCTGGCGCTATGGCTACACCTTC.